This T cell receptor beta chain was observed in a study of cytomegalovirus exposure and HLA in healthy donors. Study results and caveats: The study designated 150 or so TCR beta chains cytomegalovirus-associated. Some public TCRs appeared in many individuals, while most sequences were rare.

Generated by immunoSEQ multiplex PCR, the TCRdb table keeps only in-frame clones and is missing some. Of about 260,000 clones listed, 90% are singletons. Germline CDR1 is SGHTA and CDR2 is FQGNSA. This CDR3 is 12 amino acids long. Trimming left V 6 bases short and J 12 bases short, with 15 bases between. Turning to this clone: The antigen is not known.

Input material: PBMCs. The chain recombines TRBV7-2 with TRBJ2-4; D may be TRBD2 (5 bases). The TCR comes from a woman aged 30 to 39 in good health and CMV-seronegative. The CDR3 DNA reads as TGTGCCAGCAGTCGCGACGGACTGGCTCAGTACTTC. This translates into CASSRDGLAQYF. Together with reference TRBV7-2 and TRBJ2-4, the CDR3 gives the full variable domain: GAGVSQSPSNKVTEKGKDVELRCDPISGHTALYWYRQSLGQGLEFLIYFQGNSAPDKSGLPSDRFSAERTGGSVSTLTIQRTQQEDSAVYLCASSRDGLAQYFGAGTRLSVL.